This is a list of T cell receptor beta chains from one sample in a study of cytomegalovirus exposure and HLA in healthy donors. Assay used: immunoSEQ multiplex PCR; TCRdb lists only in-frame clones, some missing. The sample carries under 200,000 clones, 80% to 85% recorded once. The sample taken for sequencing was PBMCs. The receptors were sampled from a man between 18 and 29 years old in good health and CMV-seronegative. CDR3s include the opening cysteine and the closing phenylalanine or tryptophan. The D gene is left open where the match is weak. Only part of the rows carry a size: once, few, many, or a class if the clone is expanded.

abundance | j_gene | d_gene | v_gene | CDR3aa | CDR3nt
NA | TRBJ1-4 | TRBD1 | TRBV4-1 | CASSQASRGSNEKLFF | TGCGCCAGCAGCCAAGCTAGCAGGGGGTCTAATGAAAAACTGTTTTTT
few | TRBJ2-1 | TRBD2 | TRBV6-4 | CASSDTPGGYNEQFF | TGTGCCAGCAGTGATACCCCGGGGGGGTACAATGAGCAGTTCTTC
NA | TRBJ2-7 | TRBD1 | TRBV5-5 | CASSLLPPGTGGKGEQYF | TGTGCCAGCAGCTTACTTCCTCCCGGGACAGGGGGCAAGGGCGAGCAGTACTTC
NA | TRBJ1-4 | NA | TRBV7-8 | CASSFVLQELFF | TGTGCCAGCAGCTTCGTTCTGCAGGAACTGTTTTTT
NA | TRBJ2-7 | NA | TRBV6-1 | CASSPRGAPYEQYF | TGTGCCAGCAGTCCCCGTGGGGCCCCCTACGAGCAGTACTTC
NA | TRBJ2-2 | NA | TRBV5-1 | CASSYRTDLAGELFF | TGCGCCAGCAGCTACCGGACAGACCTGGCCGGGGAGCTGTTTTTT
NA | TRBJ1-5 | NA | TRBV15 | CATSRGRNNQPQHF | TGTGCCACCAGCAGAGGGCGGAACAATCAGCCCCAGCATTTT
NA | TRBJ1-5 | TRBD1 | TRBV7-7 | CASSFPSRDRNKTGNQPQHF | TGTGCTAGCAGCTTCCCTTCCCGGGACAGAAACAAAACTGGCAATCAGCCCCAGCATTTT
NA | TRBJ2-5 | TRBD1 | TRBV5-5 | CASSLAGGILGETQYF | TGTGCCAGCAGCTTGGCAGGGGGCATCCTTGGCGAGACCCAGTACTTC
NA | TRBJ1-2 | NA | TRBV7-9 | CASSLEQALLTTF | TGTGCCAGCAGCTTAGAACAGGCGCTCTTAACTACCTTC
NA | TRBJ1-5 | NA | TRBV6-1 | CASRGGSSNQPQHF | TGTGCCAGTCGAGGAGGCAGTAGCAATCAGCCCCAGCATTTT
few | TRBJ2-7 | TRBD2 | TRBV7-2 | CASSPSPSGASYEQYF | TGTGCCAGCAGCCCAAGTCCTAGCGGGGCCTCCTACGAGCAGTACTTC
NA | TRBJ1-2 | NA | TRBV7-9 | CSSSFPTETYGYTF | TGTTCCAGCAGCTTCCCGACGGAGACCTATGGCTACACCTTC
NA | TRBJ2-1 | TRBD2 | TRBV4-1 | CASSQDRGGGGAVYNEQFF | TGCGCCAGCAGCCAAGATCGAGGTGGCGGGGGGGCCGTCTACAATGAGCAGTTCTTC
NA | TRBJ2-1 | NA | TRBV25-1 | CASSLPGLRTREQFF | TGTGCCAGCAGTCTTCCGGGACTCCGCACTAGAGAGCAGTTCTTC
once | TRBJ2-7 | TRBD2 | TRBV7-3 | CASSFCIRLASYEQYF | TGTGCCAGCAGCTTCTGTATAAGACTAGCGAGCTACGAGCAGTACTTC
NA | TRBJ2-2 | TRBD2 | TRBV13 | CASSHQSLAGFGELFF | TGTGCCAGCAGCCACCAATCTCTAGCGGGGTTCGGGGAGCTGTTTTTT
NA | TRBJ1-5 | NA | TRBV7-6 | CASSRRKRRNQPQHF | TGTGCCAGCAGTCGTCGGAAGAGGAGAAATCAGCCCCAGCATTTT
NA | TRBJ2-2 | TRBD2 | TRBV4-2 | CASSPLGGGRGTGELFF | TGTGCCAGCAGCCCGTTGGGCGGGGGGCGCGGCACCGGGGAGCTGTTTTTT
few | TRBJ1-1 | NA | TRBV28 | CASNRQVGTEAFF | TGTGCCAGCAATCGACAGGTTGGCACTGAAGCTTTCTTT
NA | TRBJ2-5 | NA | TRBV28 | CATREDAETQYF | TGTGCCACCCGAGAAGATGCGGAGACCCAGTACTTC
few | TRBJ1-5 | TRBD1 | TRBV27 | CASSGPGQGAKPQHF | TGTGCCAGCAGTGGCCCCGGACAGGGGGCGAAGCCCCAGCATTTT
once | TRBJ1-5 | TRBD1 | TRBV15 | CATSRGTGVNQPQHF | TGTGCCACCAGCAGAGGGACAGGGGTCAATCAGCCCCAGCATTTT
NA | TRBJ1-3 | NA | TRBV4-1 | CASSQTQIAGNTIYF | TGCGCCAGCAGCCAGACACAGATAGCTGGAAACACCATATATTTT
NA | TRBJ1-5 | NA | TRBV5-1 | CASSLRGGDQPQHF | TGCGCCAGCAGCTTGCGAGGGGGAGATCAGCCCCAGCATTTT
NA | TRBJ1-1 | TRBD1 | TRBV4-2 | CASSTATTGAVTEAFF | TGTGCCAGCAGCACAGCAACAACAGGGGCGGTGACTGAAGCTTTCTTT
NA | TRBJ2-3 | TRBD1 | TRBV6-1 | CASSETILQGPSTDTQYF | TGTGCCAGCAGTGAAACAATCTTACAGGGGCCAAGCACAGATACGCAGTATTTT
once | TRBJ2-5 | TRBD2 | TRBV2 | CASSFISGRDQETQYF | TGTGCCAGCAGTTTTATTAGCGGGAGAGACCAAGAGACCCAGTACTTC
NA | TRBJ2-1 | TRBD2 | TRBV5-1 | CASSSAGGYNEQFF | TGCGCCAGCAGTTCAGCGGGGGGGTACAATGAGCAGTTCTTC
NA | TRBJ2-7 | TRBD2 | TRBV6-4 | CASSPLAGAAYEQYF | TGTGCCAGCAGTCCGCTAGCGGGAGCGGCCTACGAGCAGTACTTC
NA | TRBJ1-2 | TRBD1 | TRBV27 | CASSLNDRGYGYTF | TGTGCCAGCAGTTTAAACGACAGGGGATATGGCTACACCTTC
NA | TRBJ1-2 | NA | TRBV23-1 | CASSQFSSQDIGYPYGYTF | TGCGCCAGCAGTCAATTTAGTTCTCAGGACATAGGATACCCCTATGGCTACACCTTC
NA | TRBJ2-1 | TRBD1 | TRBV7-8 | CASSPRRPGQGARGEQFF | TGTGCCAGCAGCCCCCGTCGCCCGGGACAGGGGGCCCGGGGTGAGCAGTTCTTC
NA | TRBJ1-4 | NA | TRBV5-8 | CASSFGTRLDGFNEKLFF | TGTGCCAGCAGCTTCGGGACAAGGTTAGACGGATTCAATGAAAAACTGTTTTTT
NA | TRBJ1-1 | NA | TRBV27 | CASSLFGRANTEAFF | TGTGCCAGCAGTTTATTCGGGAGGGCCAACACTGAAGCTTTCTTT
NA | TRBJ2-7 | TRBD1 | TRBV10-3 | CAISGTGPYEQYF | TGTGCCATCAGTGGGACAGGCCCCTACGAGCAGTACTTC
NA | TRBJ1-3 | NA | TRBV5-1 | CASSTNLGGADGNTIYF | TGCGCCAGCAGCACGAACCTTGGGGGGGCTGATGGAAACACCATATATTTT
few | TRBJ1-4 | NA | TRBV5-4 | CASSGQPNEKLFF | TGTGCCAGCAGCGGACAGCCCAATGAAAAACTGTTTTTT
once | TRBJ2-5 | NA | TRBV29-1 | CSVVRRDGETQYF | TGCAGCGTTGTGCGGAGGGATGGGGAGACCCAGTACTTC
NA | TRBJ2-2 | NA | TRBV11-2 | CASSLGTSGELFF | TGTGCCAGCAGCTTAGGTACCAGCGGGGAGCTGTTTTTT